This TCR beta chain was identified in a study of blood T cell repertoires in COVID-19. Original processing notes: Estimation of nucleated cell counts relied on the amplification of reference gene primers. Only in-frame clones appear in the TCRdb table, and some are missing; sequencing was by immunoSEQ multiplex PCR. That table is the source of V, J and clone size, and D and trimming were worked out from the DNA. Of approximately 140,000 clones in the sample, around 83% were seen once. Seattle's enrolled individuals joined amid active infection and were then monitored longitudinally. This sequence originates from a young man with COVID-19, enrolled during active disease. Source material: peripheral blood.

DNA of the CDR3: TGTGCCAGCAGCTTAAGTAGCGGCCAAGAGACCCAGTACTTC. This encodes CASSLSSGQETQYF. The rearrangement uses TRBV7-2 and TRBJ2-5; tentative D call: TRBD2 (6 bases). V was trimmed by 2 bases and J by 1 base, leaving 8 bases between them. The CDR3 is 14 residues long. Germline V lookup: CDR1 SGHTA, CDR2 FQGNSA.